This T cell receptor beta chain came from a study of T-cell reconstitution after alpha-beta-depleted transplantation in children. The authors prepared the TCRbeta library with unique molecular identifiers. MiXCR, run by TCRdb on the PCR reads, gives a single entry per CDR3 protein. The sample gives about 600,000 distinct CDR3 sequences, 20% to 25% of which show up once; 13% to 15% is in the top ten. About this clonotype itself: What it binds is unknown.

Germline values: CDR1 LGHDT, CDR2 YNNKEL (reference sequence). This CDR3 region has 16 residues. Trimming took off 0 bases at V and 2 bases at J, with 14 bases between the two ends. Findings and limits, study-wide: Recipient T cells and thymic progenitors that survived were the source of the high TCRbeta diversity seen at day 60 in some patients. After one year, T-cell counts and TCRbeta diversity mostly came from new T cells.

The sequence was collected from a boy less than two years old who had a stem cell transplant for acute myeloid leukemia, so the T cells may come from the graft donor. This sample comprised PBMCs, mostly from graft donor cells, obtained 360 days after TCRalphabeta/CD19-depleted stem cell transplant. The chain couples TRBV3-1 to TRBJ2-7, with D hard to call. The CDR3 nucleotides are TGTGCCAGCAGCCAAGATCCCGACCGATTTACCTACGAGCAGTACTTC. Translation: CASSQDPDRFTYEQYF.